Below are 25 T cell receptor beta chains sequenced from a single sample in a study of blood T cell repertoires in COVID-19. The table came from immunoSEQ multiplex PCR; TCRdb's copy has only in-frame clones and leaves some out. The repertoire holds about 270,000 clones, with around nine tenths as singletons. Sequenced input: peripheral blood. The receptors come from a man between 35 and 55 years old with active or convalescent COVID-19.

The J gene is TRBJ2-7, the V gene TRBV11-3; 9 nucleotides line up with TRBD2. The CDR3 loop spans 15 amino acids. Germline-derived CDR1 and CDR2 are SGHNT and YENEEA. The V gene end was trimmed by 0 bases and the J gene end by 4 bases; junction bases not matched to a gene: 4. The CDR3 region has the DNA TGTGCCAGCAGCTTAGACGGACTAGCGTGGTACGAGCAGTACTTC. Encoded protein: CASSLDGLAWYEQYF. Supplemented by reference TRBV11-3 and TRBJ2-7, the full variable domain reads EAGVVQSPRYKIIEKKQPVAFWCNPISGHNTLYWYLQNLGQGPELLIRYENEEAVDDSQLPKDRFSAERLKGVDSTLKIQPAELGDSAVYLCASSLDGLAWYEQYFGPGTRLTVT.

This clone came up once. The chain recombines TRBV7-9 with TRBJ1-1, with TRBD1 matching 8 bases. The V and J ends lost 3 bases and 4 bases, in that order; junction bases with no gene match: 1. CDR1 and CDR2 from the germline V gene are SEHNR and FQNEAQ (reference sequence). The CDR3 runs to 13 residues. The CDR3 loop reads CASSFDRGTEAFF. CDR3 DNA sequence: TGTGCCAGCAGCTTCGACAGGGGCACTGAAGCTTTCTTT.

The chain combines TRBV11-2 with TRBJ2-2; D unclear. The CDR3 is 14 amino acids. The V gene's germline CDR1 is SGHAT and CDR2 FQNNGV. V was pared by 1 base and J by 4 bases, with 7 bases between. CDR3 amino acids: CASSLGQVTGELFF. The CDR3 coding sequence is TGTGCCAGCAGCTTAGGGCAGGTCACCGGGGAGCTGTTTTTT.

The J gene is TRBJ1-4, the V gene TRBV28; no clear D. V was pared by 5 bases and J by 4 bases, with 8 bases between. CDR1 and CDR2 (germline): MDHEN, SYDVKM. This CDR3 comprises 13 residues. The CDR3 loop is CASSGQFNEKLFF. As DNA, the CDR3 is TGTGCCAGCAGTGGGCAGTTTAATGAAAAACTGTTTTTT. The entire variable domain, with the rest obtained from reference TRBV28 and TRBJ1-4, is as follows: DVKVTQSSRYLVKRTGEKVFLECVQDMDHENMFWYRQDPGLGLRLIYFSYDVKMKEKGDIPEGYSVSREKKERFSLILESASTNQTSMYLCASSGQFNEKLFFGSGTQLSVL.

The chain has TRBV9 and TRBJ1-4, with D possibly matching TRBD1 (6 bases). The CDR3 runs 17 residues. Trimming pared 0 bases from V and 2 bases from J, leaving 14 bases between. Germline V gene data show CDR1 as SGDLS and CDR2 as YYNGEE. CDR3 sequence (DNA): TGTGCCAGCAGCGTAGGGGCAGGGGAAGTGACTAATGAAAAACTGTTTTTT. This encodes CASSVGAGEVTNEKLFF.

The chain links TRBV6-5 to TRBJ1-6; TRBD1 matches at 10 bases. Germline CDR1 and CDR2: MNHEY and SVGAGI. The ends lost 8 bases at V and 7 bases at J; junction bases unmatched: 5. The CDR3 extends over 14 amino acids. The CDR3 region has the DNA TGTGCCAGCGGGCGGACAGGGGGAAATTCACCCCTCCACTTT. Translation: CASGRTGGNSPLHF.

This clone was detected a few times. The chain employs TRBV3-1 (or the pseudogene TRBV3-2) and TRBJ1-4; TRBD1 matches at 7 bases. The trim removed 4 bases at V and 4 bases at J, leaving 3 bases unmatched. Germline V CDR1 and CDR2: LGHDT, YNNKEL (reference sequence). The CDR3 has 14 amino acids. CDR3 in DNA: TGTGCCAGCAGCCGACGACAGGGTAATGAAAAACTGTTTTTT. This codes for CASSRRQGNEKLFF.

The V and J genes are TRBV9 and TRBJ2-1, with 13 bases lining up with TRBD2. The CDR3 is 17 amino acids. J gave up 5 bases and V 0 bases, and 5 bases lay outside the gene matches. CDR1 and CDR2 from the germline V gene are SGDLS and YYNGEE. DNA of the CDR3: TGTGCCAGCAGCGTAGGGGGACTAGCGGGGCCCAACAATGAGCAGTTCTTC. Translation: CASSVGGLAGPNNEQFF.

V and J are TRBV7-9 and TRBJ1-1; D might be TRBD1 (6 bases). V gave up 5 bases and J gave up 6 bases, with 13 bases separating them. This CDR3 has 13 amino acids. Per the germline V gene, CDR1 is SEHNR and CDR2 is FQNEAQ (reference sequence). The CDR3 protein is CASSVNRVAEAFF. CDR3 sequence (DNA): TGTGCCAGCAGCGTGAACAGGGTCGCTGAAGCTTTCTTT.

The chain carries TRBV5-6 and TRBJ2-1, with D uncertain. V lost 3 bases to trimming and J lost 2 bases, with 12 bases between them. The CDR3 has 15 amino acids. Germline assignment: CDR1 SGHDT and CDR2 YYEEEE. CDR3 in amino acids: CASSYKTQTYNEQFF. As DNA, the CDR3 is TGTGCCAGCAGCTACAAAACGCAGACCTACAATGAGCAGTTCTTC. The entire variable domain, with the rest obtained from reference TRBV5-6 and TRBJ2-1, is as follows: DAGVTQSPTHLIKTRGQQVTLRCSPKSGHDTVSWYQQALGQGPQFIFQYYEEEERQRGNFPDRFSGHQFPNYSSELNVNALLLGDSALYLCASSYKTQTYNEQFFGPGTRLTVL.

In its sample, this clone was seen a few times. This rearrangement joins TRBV30 to TRBJ1-4; 8 bases fit TRBD1. Looked up from germline, CDR1 is GTSNPN and CDR2 is SVGIG (reference sequence). The CDR3 spans 14 residues. With 2 bases clipped from V and 8 bases from J, the junction kept 7 bases outside the gene matches. CDR3 nucleotides: TGTGCCTGGAGTTTCGGACAGGGACGGGAAAAACTGTTTTTT. This codes for CAWSFGQGREKLFF.

The V and J genes are TRBV5-1 and TRBJ1-4; D may be TRBD1 (5 bases). V was cut by 2 bases and J by 2 bases, with 7 bases left in between. The CDR3 runs to 14 residues. Germline loops: CDR1 SGHRS, CDR2 YFSETQ. CDR3 amino acids: CASSFQGTNEKLFF. CDR3 bases: TGCGCCAGCAGCTTCCAGGGTACTAATGAAAAACTGTTTTTT.

This rearrangement joins TRBV7-6 to TRBJ2-1; 8 bases map to TRBD2. Germline lookup yields CDR1 SGHVS and CDR2 FNYEAQ. The CDR3 spans 15 residues. V was pared by 5 bases and J by 3 bases, with 6 bases of the junction left unmatched. The CDR3 coding sequence is TGTGCCAGCAGCCCCTCAGCGGGGGTCTACAATGAGCAGTTCTTC. It yields the protein CASSPSAGVYNEQFF.

This clone was seen a handful of times. This rearrangement joins TRBV13 to TRBJ2-7; TRBD1 matches at 11 bases. The V gene's germline CDR1 is PRHDT and CDR2 FYEKMQ (reference sequence). There are 16 residues in the CDR3. Trimming at V came to 3 bases and at J to 4 bases, leaving 8 bases not matched to a gene. CDR3 DNA sequence: TGTGCCAGCAGCTTGGGAGGAGGACAGGGGGCGTACGAGCAGTACTTC. It encodes CASSLGGGQGAYEQYF.

The gene calls are TRBV10-2 and TRBJ1-4; D uncertain. Deletions cut 7 bases from V and 7 bases from J, with 19 bases between. CDR1 is WSHSY, CDR2 SAAADI, per germline. The CDR3 extends over 15 amino acids. The CDR3 coding sequence is TGCGCCAGCAATTACGACGGACTAGCGGGTGAAAAACTGTTTTTT. It is translated as CASNYDGLAGEKLFF.

The chain uses TRBV28 and TRBJ1-5, with TRBD1 as a possible D gene (5 bases). V lost 8 bases and J 11 bases, leaving 16 bases between the germline ends. This CDR3 has 12 amino acids. CDR1 and CDR2 from the germline V gene are MDHEN and SYDVKM. The CDR3 DNA follows: TGTGCCAGCGGGGGGAGGGTCAGCACCCAGCATTTT. The encoded protein is CASGGRVSTQHF.

This chain links TRBV6-5 with TRBJ1-1; unclear D gene. This CDR3 comprises 13 residues. Germline CDR1 reads MNHEY; CDR2 reads SVGAGI. V dropped 10 bases and J dropped 14 bases, with 26 bases sitting between them. As DNA, the CDR3 is TGTGCCACTAACGGGGTTGGCGATCGAAGTAGGTTCTTT. This translates into CATNGVGDRSRFF.

The chain employs TRBV5-1 and TRBJ1-1; D is perhaps TRBD1 (5 bases). Germline CDR1 and CDR2: SGHRS and YFSETQ. V lost 0 bases and J lost 10, with 13 bases in between. The CDR3 consists of 13 residues. CDR3 amino acids: CASSLEGREAAFF. The CDR3 DNA sequence: TGCGCCAGCAGCTTGGAGGGCAGGGAGGCAGCTTTCTTT.

The chain employs TRBV5-1 and TRBJ2-1; TRBD1 might be the D (6 bases). The V gene lost 0 bases and the J gene lost 10 bases, with 17 bases spanning the gap. The CDR3 is 15 amino acids. Germline CDR1 reads SGHRS; CDR2 reads YFSETQ. The CDR3 spells CASSLAAGDNREQFF. For the CDR3, the DNA is TGCGCCAGCAGCTTGGCCGCAGGGGACAATCGCGAGCAGTTCTTC.

V usage is TRBV5-1 and J usage is TRBJ1-2; D is possibly TRBD1 (6 bases). CDR1 is SGHRS and CDR2 is YFSETQ in the germline V gene. Trimming took off 6 bases at V and 2 bases at J, with 14 bases between the two ends. This CDR3 has 14 residues. The CDR3 loop is CASTRGGENYGYTF. The CDR3 DNA follows: TGCGCCAGCACCCGAGGGGGGGAAAACTATGGCTACACCTTC.

The V gene is TRBV3-1 (or the pseudogene TRBV3-2), the J gene TRBJ1-5; unclear D gene. With 5 bases removed from V and 3 bases from J, the gap between germline ends came to 5 bases. This CDR3 region has 12 residues. Germline V gene sequence: CDR1 LGHDT, CDR2 YNNKEL (reference sequence). This CDR3 is CASSTTNQPQHF. The CDR3 nucleotides read TGTGCCAGCAGCACAACCAATCAGCCCCAGCATTTT.

The rearrangement joins TRBV9 to TRBJ1-6; D is ambiguous. The V end was cut by 4 bases, the J end by 2 bases, with 13 bases between. The germline V gene encodes CDR1 SGDLS and CDR2 YYNGEE. The CDR3 has 16 amino acids. The CDR3 is CASSPGDETYNSPLHF. The CDR3 DNA reads TGTGCCAGCAGCCCAGGCGACGAGACCTATAATTCACCCCTCCACTTT.

The table lists this clone with a count of one. J is TRBJ2-7 and V is TRBV29-1; TRBD1 agrees at 8 bases. V was pared by 7 bases and J by 3 bases, with 8 bases of the junction left unmatched. The CDR3 is made up of 13 amino acids. Germline V gene data show CDR1 as SQVTM and CDR2 as ANQGSEA. The CDR3 protein is CSARTTGGYEQYF. As DNA, the CDR3 is TGCAGCGCCCGGACCACAGGGGGCTACGAGCAGTACTTC.

This sequence joins TRBV29-1 and TRBJ2-5, with a possible D match to TRBD2 (6 bases). Per germline, CDR1 SQVTM and CDR2 ANQGSEA. This CDR3 is built from 14 residues. The CDR3 coding sequence is TGCAGTGGGGGGTCCGGACGGACACAAGAGACCCAGTACTTC. Encoded protein: CSGGSGRTQETQYF.

The CDR3 nucleotides are TGCGCCAGCAGCCAAGATTCGGGGGGCTCCTATAATTCACCCCTCCACTTT. Translation: CASSQDSGGSYNSPLHF. This chain joins TRBV4-1 and TRBJ1-6; D perhaps matches TRBD1 (5 bases). V was shortened by 0 bases and J by 0 bases, with 9 bases between the two germline ends. The CDR3 contains 17 residues. In germline, CDR1 is MGHRA, CDR2 YSYEKL.